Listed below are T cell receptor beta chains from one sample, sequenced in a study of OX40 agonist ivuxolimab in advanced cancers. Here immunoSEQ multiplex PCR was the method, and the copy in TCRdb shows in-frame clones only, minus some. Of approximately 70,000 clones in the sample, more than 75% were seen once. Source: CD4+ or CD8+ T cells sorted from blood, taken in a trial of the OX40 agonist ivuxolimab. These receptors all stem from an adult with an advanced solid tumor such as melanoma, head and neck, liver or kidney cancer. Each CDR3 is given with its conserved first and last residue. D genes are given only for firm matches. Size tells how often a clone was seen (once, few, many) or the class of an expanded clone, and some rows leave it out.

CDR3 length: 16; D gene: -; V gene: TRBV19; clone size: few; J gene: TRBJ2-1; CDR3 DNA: TGTGCCAGTAGTCCATTACAGGGCGCATCCTACAATGAGCAGTTCTTC; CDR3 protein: CASSPLQGASYNEQFF
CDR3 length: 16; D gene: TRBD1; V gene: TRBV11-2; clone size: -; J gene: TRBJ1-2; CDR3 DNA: TGTGCCAGCAGCTCTCTCGCGACAGGGCTCGGCTATGGCTACACCTTC; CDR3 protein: CASSSLATGLGYGYTF
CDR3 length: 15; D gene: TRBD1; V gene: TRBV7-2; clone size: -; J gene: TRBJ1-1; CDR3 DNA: TGTGCCAGCAGCTTTTTTAGGGGGCAAAACACTGAAGCTTTCTTT; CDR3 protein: CASSFFRGQNTEAFF
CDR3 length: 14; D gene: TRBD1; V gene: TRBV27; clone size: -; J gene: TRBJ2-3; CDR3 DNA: TGTGCCAGCAGTTACAGGGGGAGTCGTAGTACGCAGTATTTT; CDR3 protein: CASSYRGSRSTQYF
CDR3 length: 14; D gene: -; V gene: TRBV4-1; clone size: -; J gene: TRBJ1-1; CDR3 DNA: TGCGCCAGCAGCCAAGGTGTATGGAACACTGAAGCTTTCTTT; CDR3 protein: CASSQGVWNTEAFF
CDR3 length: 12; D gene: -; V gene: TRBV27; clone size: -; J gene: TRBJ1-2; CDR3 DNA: TGTGCCAGCTGGGACTCCCCCTATGGCTACACCTTC; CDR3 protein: CASWDSPYGYTF
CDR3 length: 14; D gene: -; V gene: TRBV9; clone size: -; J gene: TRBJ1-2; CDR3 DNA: TGTGCCAGCAGCGTAGATTGGAGTAACTATGGCTACACCTTC; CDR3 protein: CASSVDWSNYGYTF
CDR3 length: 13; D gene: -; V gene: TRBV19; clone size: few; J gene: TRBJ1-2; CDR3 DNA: TGTGCCAGTAGTATAGTAACAGGGACTGGCTACACCTTC; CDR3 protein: CASSIVTGTGYTF
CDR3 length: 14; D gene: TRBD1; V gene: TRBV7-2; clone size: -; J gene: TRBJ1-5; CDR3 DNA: TGTGCCAGCAGCTTATCAGGGGGCGTTCAGCCCCAGCATTTT; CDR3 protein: CASSLSGGVQPQHF
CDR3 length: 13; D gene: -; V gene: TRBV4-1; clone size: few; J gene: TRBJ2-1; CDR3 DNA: TGCGCCAGCAGCCTCCGGGACCCCAATGAGCAGTTCTTC; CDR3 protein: CASSLRDPNEQFF
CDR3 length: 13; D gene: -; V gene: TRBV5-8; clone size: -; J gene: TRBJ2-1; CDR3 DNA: TGTGCCAGCAGCTTGAGCCGGGTCGGAGAGCAGTTCTTC; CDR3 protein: CASSLSRVGEQFF
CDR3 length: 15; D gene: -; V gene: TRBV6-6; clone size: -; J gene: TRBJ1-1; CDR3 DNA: TGTGCCAGCAGTTACGATCCCCAGAGAAACACTGAAGCTTTCTTT; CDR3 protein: CASSYDPQRNTEAFF
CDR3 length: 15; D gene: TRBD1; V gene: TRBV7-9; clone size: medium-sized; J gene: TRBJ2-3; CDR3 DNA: TGTGCCAGCAGCTTGTCGACAGGGGGCACAGATACGCAGTATTTT; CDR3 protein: CASSLSTGGTDTQYF
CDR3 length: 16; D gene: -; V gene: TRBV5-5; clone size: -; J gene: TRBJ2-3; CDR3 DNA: TGTGCCAGCAGCTCTCATCTAATAGCTAGCACAGATACGCAGTATTTT; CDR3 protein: CASSSHLIASTDTQYF
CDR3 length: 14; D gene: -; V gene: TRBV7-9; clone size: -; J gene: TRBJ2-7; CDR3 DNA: TGTGCCAGCAGCCCAGGGACCATCGGGGCCGAGCAGTACTTC; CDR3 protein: CASSPGTIGAEQYF
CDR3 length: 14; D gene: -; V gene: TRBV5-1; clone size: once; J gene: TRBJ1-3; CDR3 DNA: TGCGCCAGCAGCACGGCAGCCTCTGGAAACACCATATATTTT; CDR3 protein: CASSTAASGNTIYF
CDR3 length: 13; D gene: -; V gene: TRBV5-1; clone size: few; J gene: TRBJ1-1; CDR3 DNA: TGCGCCAGCAGCGGCGGGAGGGACACTGAAGCTTTCTTT; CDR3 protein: CASSGGRDTEAFF
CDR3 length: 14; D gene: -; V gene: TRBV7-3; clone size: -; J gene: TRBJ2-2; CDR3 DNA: TGTGCCAGCAGCTATCTTTGGGGCACCGGGGAGCTGTTTTTT; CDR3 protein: CASSYLWGTGELFF
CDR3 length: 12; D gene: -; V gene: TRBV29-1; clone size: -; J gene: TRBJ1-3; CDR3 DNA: TGCAGCGTTGAGGGGTTGGGAAACACCATATATTTT; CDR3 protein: CSVEGLGNTIYF
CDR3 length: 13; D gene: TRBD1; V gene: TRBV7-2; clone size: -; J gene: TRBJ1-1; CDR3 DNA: TGTGCCAGCAGCCGGGACAGGAACACTGAAGCTTTCTTT; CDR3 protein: CASSRDRNTEAFF
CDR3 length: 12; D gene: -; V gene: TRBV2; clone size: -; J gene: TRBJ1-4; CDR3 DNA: TGTGCCAGCAGGGGGACCCTGGGACTACTGTTTTTT; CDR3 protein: CASRGTLGLLFF
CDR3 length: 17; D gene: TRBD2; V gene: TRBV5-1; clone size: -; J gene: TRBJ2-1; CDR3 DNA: TGCGCCAGCAGCCCACTTACGGTAGCGGGGGGCTACAATGAGCAGTTCTTC; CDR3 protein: CASSPLTVAGGYNEQFF